Listed below are T cell receptor beta chains from one sample, sequenced in a study of T-cell memory formation after mild COVID-19. TCRdb called the 5' RACE reads again in MiXCR, with one record for every CDR3 protein. The table includes over 350,000 distinct CDR3 sequences, around 24% detected once. The specimen was PBMCs or a T cell subset sorted from them (not recorded which). These receptors all stem from an adult woman who had mild COVID-19 (a few samples of this study predate the infection). Cell type and time point are not known. Both conserved end residues are part of each CDR3. A D gene is named only where the DNA matches it firmly. For some rows the clone size is stated as once, few or many, or as a class when expanded; others skip it.

cdr3_length	clone_size	d_call	v_call	j_call	cdr3_nt	cdr3_aa
16	few	-	TRBV7-9	TRBJ2-2	TGTGCCAGCAGCTTAAGGGTTGCGCGGAACACCGGGGAGCTGTTTTTT	CASSLRVARNTGELFF
11	-	TRBD2	TRBV20-1	TRBJ2-1	TGCAGTGCTAGAGCCGGCGGGGGGCAGTTCTTC	CSARAGGGQFF
14	few	-	TRBV11-1	TRBJ2-3	TGTGCCAGCACCTCTGGGGACCTCACAGATACGCAGTATTTT	CASTSGDLTDTQYF
15	once	TRBD1	TRBV5-5	TRBJ1-5	TGTGCCAGCAGCTCCCGGGGACAGGGCAATCAGCCCCAGCATTTT	CASSSRGQGNQPQHF
15	few	-	TRBV5-1	TRBJ2-7	TGCGCCAGCAGCACCATTGGGACCCAAGGGGGCGAGCAGTACTTC	CASSTIGTQGGEQYF
11	few	-	TRBV6-5	TRBJ2-1	TGTGCCAGCAGTTACAGTTATGAGCAGTTCTTC	CASSYSYEQFF
15	-	-	TRBV19	TRBJ2-2	TGTGCCACTGGGGACCTGGCTTCTAACACCGGGGAGCTGTTTTTT	CATGDLASNTGELFF
16	-	-	TRBV7-9	TRBJ1-2	TGTGCCAGCAGCCTCATCGCCGCTGACAGAGCCTATGGCTACACCTTC	CASSLIAADRAYGYTF
15	few	TRBD2	TRBV29-1	TRBJ2-3	TGCAGCGTGACGATACTAGCGGAGCCTCAAGATACGCAGTATTTT	CSVTILAEPQDTQYF
15	few	TRBD1	TRBV7-9	TRBJ2-1	TGTGCCAGCAGCTTAACAGGGGCTATAACAAGTGAGCAGTTCTTC	CASSLTGAITSEQFF
15	few	TRBD1	TRBV7-9	TRBJ2-5	TGTGCCAGCAGCCCCCGGGCGGGACAGGGGGAGACCCAGTACTTC	CASSPRAGQGETQYF
10	-	-	TRBV4-3	TRBJ2-7	TGCGCCAGCAGCCCTGGAGAGCAGTACTTC	CASSPGEQYF
16	-	TRBD2	TRBV7-8	TRBJ2-3	TGTGCCAGCAGCTCGAGGACTAGCGGGGGGACAGATACGCAGTATTTT	CASSSRTSGGTDTQYF
12	many	TRBD2	TRBV12-3/TRBV12-4	TRBJ2-1	TGTGCCAGCAGTCTAGACCTAGGGGAGGGATTCTTC	CASSLDLGEGFF
17	-	TRBD2	TRBV25-1	TRBJ2-1	TGTGCCAGCAGTGAATTTGGACTAGCGGGAGGGCTCGATGAGCAGTTCTTC	CASSEFGLAGGLDEQFF
16	-	-	TRBV20-1	TRBJ2-7	TGCAGTGCTAGAGACCCGGGACTTAGGACCTCCTACGAGCAGTACTTC	CSARDPGLRTSYEQYF
15	few	TRBD1	TRBV20-1	TRBJ1-2	TGCAGTGCTAGAGATAGGGACAGGGGGTACTATGGCTACACCTTC	CSARDRDRGYYGYTF
13	many	TRBD1	TRBV5-5	TRBJ1-1	TGTGCCAGCAGCTGGGACAGGAACACTGAAGCTTTCTTT	CASSWDRNTEAFF
15	few	TRBD1	TRBV25-1	TRBJ2-7	TGTGCTTCAACGGCTGGACAGGGCCCCTCCTACGAGCAGTACTTC	CASTAGQGPSYEQYF
18	-	-	TRBV18	TRBJ1-3	TGTGCCAGCTCACCACTCAACAGTGGGACAAGCTCTGGAAACACCATATATTTT	CASSPLNSGTSSGNTIYF
14	few	-	TRBV2	TRBJ1-2	TGTGCCAGCAGTGAACAGCCATTAGGGGATGGCTACACCTTC	CASSEQPLGDGYTF
15	few	TRBD1	TRBV6-5	TRBJ2-3	TGTGCCAGCAACTCACCGGGACAGGGAGCAGATACGCAGTATTTT	CASNSPGQGADTQYF
17	-	-	TRBV7-3	TRBJ2-6	TGTGCCAGCAGCTACCCTGGGGGGGGCCCTGGGGCCAACGTCCTGACTTTC	CASSYPGGGPGANVLTF
14	few	-	TRBV18	TRBJ2-4	TGTGCCAGCTCACCAGAAGTCTCCCAGAACATTCAGTACTTC	CASSPEVSQNIQYF
15	once	TRBD1	TRBV24-1	TRBJ2-7	TGTGCCACCAGTGATGGGACAGGGGAGAGCTCCGAGCAGTACTTC	CATSDGTGESSEQYF
13	few	-	TRBV4-1	TRBJ1-1	TGCGCCAGCAGCCAAGGGGTACCCACGCACGCTTTCTTT	CASSQGVPTHAFF